This TCR beta chain originates from a study of cytomegalovirus exposure and HLA in healthy donors. Whole-study context: Across a few hundred genotyped donors, about 86% landed in the Caucasian-associated ancestry cluster.

The PCR had 60 Vbeta and 13 Jbeta primers. Profiling relied on immunoSEQ multiplex PCR, and the TCRdb table lists in-frame clones only, not all of them. Listed are some 120,000 clones; about 2.2% falls within the top ten. Details on this clone: The antigen is undetermined.

The germline V gene encodes CDR1 GTSNPN and CDR2 SVGIG (reference sequence). With V trimmed by 0 bases and J by 5 bases, 13 bases remained unmatched. This CDR3 has 18 residues. Regarding the study as a whole: Highest at DRB1 and lowest at HLA-C, TCR association rates differed among HLA loci in a later analysis. Cytomegalovirus-associated TCR beta chains were listed, numbering around 150.

What was sequenced was PBMCs. The chain couples TRBV30 to TRBJ1-5; TRBD1 agrees at 10 bases. The clonotype comes from a man in his forties in good health and CMV-seronegative. CDR3 nucleotide sequence: TGTGCCTGGAGTGTACGCCCGCGGGACAGGGGATTCTATCAGCCCCAGCATTTT. Translating gives CAWSVRPRDRGFYQPQHF.